A single sample gave rise to the 13 T cell receptor beta chains below, sequenced in a study of blood T cell repertoires in COVID-19. This table comes from immunoSEQ multiplex PCR, and its TCRdb copy is limited to in-frame clones, with some not included. Found here are 55,000 to 90,000 clones, roughly 91% of them singletons; the top ten hold under 1.5%. Sequencing input: peripheral blood. The receptor source for this set is a human donor in a cohort sampled during active COVID-19.

The chain joins TRBV10-3 to TRBJ2-1, with 10 bases aligning to TRBD1. The CDR3 spans 15 residues. V lost 4 bases and J lost 2; bases outside the gene matches: 2. Germline loops: CDR1 ENHRY, CDR2 SYGVKD. The CDR3, as DNA: TGTGCCATCAGTGGGGACAGGGGCGCCTACAATGAGCAGTTCTTC. It yields the protein CAISGDRGAYNEQFF.

This clone has a single count. This chain links TRBV28 with TRBJ2-7; D not resolved. The germline gives CDR1 MDHEN, CDR2 SYDVKM. Trimming left V 5 bases short and J 0 bases short, with 5 bases between. This CDR3 spans 12 amino acids. The CDR3 region is CASSGISYEQYV. The CDR3 bases are TGTGCCAGCAGTGGCATCTCCTACGAGCAGTACGTC.

This clone has only one observation. This chain joins TRBV12-5 and TRBJ2-2; D remains unclear. There are 13 residues in the CDR3. The germline CDR1 and CDR2 sequences are LGHNT and FRNRAP. The V end lost 3 bases, the J end lost 6 bases, and 8 bases lay between the germline ends. The CDR3 sequence is CASGLQTSGELFF. Written as DNA, the CDR3 is TGTGCTAGTGGTTTACAAACCTCCGGGGAGCTGTTTTTT.

A single count supports this clone. The chain has TRBV2 and TRBJ2-1; 7 bases are a match to TRBD2. The CDR3 spans 11 residues. V gave up 6 bases and J gave up 9 bases; unmatched junction bases: 2. Germline CDR1 reads SNHLY; CDR2 reads FYNNEI. CDR3: CASRTSSEQFF. CDR3 bases: TGTGCCAGCAGGACTAGCAGTGAGCAGTTCTTC.

The chain couples TRBV28 to TRBJ1-3, with TRBD1 matching over 7 bases. CDR1 is MDHEN, CDR2 SYDVKM, per germline. There are 13 residues in the CDR3. V lost 8 bases, J lost 3 bases, and 4 bases stayed unmatched. The CDR3 nucleotides are TGTGCCAGCCTAGACAGGGTTGGAAACACCATATATTTT. This codes for CASLDRVGNTIYF.

This rearrangement joins TRBV6-4 to TRBJ1-2; D gene uncertain. Germline CDR1 reads MRHNA; CDR2 reads SNTAGT. Trimming stripped 0 bases from V and 4 bases from J, with 6 bases between. CDR3 size: 13 residues. Here the CDR3 DNA reads TGTGCCAGCAGTGACTCGGGGAGCTATGGCTACACCTTC. Amino acid sequence: CASSDSGSYGYTF.

The chain combines TRBV12-3 or TRBV12-4 with TRBJ1-3; D remains unclear. Trimming stripped 6 bases from V and 1 base from J, with 7 bases between. The CDR3 has 13 residues. In DNA form, the CDR3 reads TGTGCCAGCAGCCCCCGGTCTGGAAACACCATATATTTT. It translates to CASSPRSGNTIYF.

J is TRBJ2-1 and V is TRBV7-9; TRBD1 agrees at 7 bases. Germline values: CDR1 SEHNR, CDR2 FQNEAQ (reference sequence). The junction had 8 bases not matched to a gene; V was cut back by 2 bases and J by 4 bases. The CDR3 covers 16 residues. CDR3 amino acids: CASSLITGANYNEQFF. CDR3 coding DNA: TGTGCCAGCAGCTTAATTACAGGGGCTAATTACAATGAGCAGTTCTTC.

V usage is TRBV3-1 (or the pseudogene TRBV3-2) and J usage is TRBJ2-5, with 7 bases identical to TRBD1. With V trimmed by 0 bases and J by 6 bases, 7 bases remained unmatched. The germline V gene has CDR1 LGHDT and CDR2 YNNKEL (reference sequence). The CDR3 extends over 15 amino acids. Written as DNA, the CDR3 is TGTGCCAGCAGCCAAGATGACAGGGTAGTGCAGACCCAGTACTTC. It codes for CASSQDDRVVQTQYF.

Here the CDR3 reads CASSSGTGGNGGEKLFF. The CDR3 region has the DNA TGTGCCAGCAGTTCCGGGACAGGGGGTAATGGAGGTGAAAAACTGTTTTTT. The chain joins TRBV6-2 or TRBV6-3 to TRBJ1-4, with 11 bases matching TRBD1. The ends lost 4 bases at V and 7 bases at J; junction bases unmatched: 11. Germline loops: CDR1 MNHEY, CDR2 SVGEGT. The CDR3 spans 17 residues.

The CDR3 DNA reads TGTGCCAGCAGCTTAGACAATGTCGGTCGGAACACCATATATTTT. Protein product: CASSLDNVGRNTIYF. The gene calls are TRBV11-2 and TRBJ1-3; D is ambiguous. Germline assignment: CDR1 SGHAT and CDR2 FQNNGV. This CDR3 region has 15 residues. The V gene lost 0 bases and the J gene lost 7 bases, with 13 bases spanning the gap.

The chain is built from TRBV4-1 and TRBJ1-4, with 8 positions matching TRBD1. The CDR3 runs to 17 residues. V was clipped by 0 bases and J by 0 bases; unmatched bases: 3. CDR1 is MGHRA, CDR2 YSYEKL, per germline. The CDR3 reads CASSQDGQGSTNEKLFF. The CDR3 region has the DNA TGCGCCAGCAGCCAAGATGGACAGGGCTCAACTAATGAAAAACTGTTTTTT.

This clone was seen a few times. V usage is TRBV18 and J usage is TRBJ2-2; TRBD2 matches 8 bases. The ends lost 2 bases at V and 0 bases at J; junction bases unmatched: 2. The V gene's germline CDR1 is KGHSH and CDR2 LQKENI. CDR3 length: 16 residues. The CDR3 is CASSPNSGANTGELFF. CDR3 DNA: TGTGCCAGCTCACCAAATAGCGGGGCGAACACCGGGGAGCTGTTTTTT.